This TCR beta chain was observed in a study of siplizumab effects on memory and regulatory T cells. The sample holds one count of this clone. The germline gives CDR1 DFQATT, CDR2 SNEGSKA (reference sequence). The CDR3 covers 11 residues. V dropped 5 bases and J dropped 4 bases, with 7 bases sitting between them. TCRdb keeps only in-frame clones here, not all; method: immunoSEQ multiplex PCR. The sample holds about 100,000 clones; about 91% are singletons and the top ten take about 0.15%. The chain carries TRBV20-1 and TRBJ2-3; no reliable D call. The sample was CD4+ T cells sorted from blood. This TCR derives from a human donor in good health. CDR3 nucleotide sequence: TGCAGTGCTTCTAAAGCAGATACGCAGTATTTT. Protein product: CSASKADTQYF.